Here is one TCR beta chain with its context. Its antigen has not been determined. No quality values exist for individual bases; no much larger clone is one base distant. The CDR3 has 17 amino acids, counting the end cysteine and phenylalanine. The kept DNA is CDR3 alone, 51 bases in frame from the first base. CDR1 and CDR2 are drawn from the germline V gene: MDHEN, SYDVKM. A distance of 22 bases separates the germline ends of V and J, which lose 7 bases and 1 base respectively. Per the publication, the time point label means: about 28 days (+/-7) after the second vaccine dose. Because spike-specific TCR depth and breadth did not differ between the two schedules, AZD1222 recipients who got a second dose at roughly 4 weeks were pooled with those who got a second dose at roughly 12 weeks. Vaccinee samples were obtained from the UK trials COV001 and COV002, which included a single-blind randomized controlled phase 2/3 trial of AZD1222 (ChAdOx1 nCoV-19) in healthy adults. For TCRbeta chain sequencing, PBMC samples were collected from trial participants at day 0 and at day 28 after the second dose.

The CDR3 regions of human TCRbeta chains were analyzed by immunosequencing. The paper's data handling went like this. Repertoire TCRs were matched against a reference library of SARS-CoV-2-specific TCRs generated with the MIRA antigen-specificity platform. Breadth was defined as the fraction of unique TCRs that were SARS-CoV-2-associated. Depth was defined as the fraction of total T cells that were SARS-CoV-2-associated. Using the MIRA data, each spike-specific TCR was mapped to the spike region that the TCR reacts to and placed in a CD4 or CD8 class. Log10-transformed breadth and depth values were compared by one-way ANOVA with Sidak's multiple comparisons tests. TCRdb took over this immuneACCESS table, retaining in-frame rearrangements with V and J assigned. Such tables are incomplete; in checked studies, under half of the missing clones stem from an unresolved V gene, and the remainder is unexplained. V, J and clone size reflect that table, while D and trimming were determined from the DNA. Here the sample has approximately 150,000 clones; more than 70% occur a single time. About 5.4% of the sample rests with the top ten.

The sample belongs to a study of T cell responses to AZD1222 COVID-19 vaccine (dated by TCRdb to about 2021). For the study in its entirety: A total of approximately 240 trial participants underwent TCR sequencing, of whom 207 had received two doses of AZD1222 and 26 had received two doses of the MenACWY control vaccine. Trial participants were enrolled by age into subgroups of 18-55, 56-69 and 70-plus years, and about 150, 27 and 61 TCR-sequenced participants, respectively, were included in these subgroups.

Points the paper makes about the study in general: In the small 56-69-year group, the increase in depth fell short of significance, most likely because of low power. Because no day 14 peak-response samples were available, the repertoires could be characterized only after the peak T cell response. Conclusions about previously exposed vaccinees are limited because only five to seven AZD1222 recipients were SARS-CoV-2 seropositive at baseline. Spike-specific TCR breadth and depth rose significantly after two AZD1222 doses compared with day 0 and with MenACWY recipients. Participants were mostly white British and included more females than males, and it was suggested by the authors that clonal diversity may have been underestimated. The whole spike protein was spanned by vaccine-associated CD4 TCRs, and dominant responses were seen in regions 160-218 and 743-854. Epitopes outside the regions mutated in the B.1.351 and B.1.1.7 variants were reportedly recognized by nearly half of the unique spike-specific TCRs.

Here the chain combines TRBV28 and TRBJ1-1; TRBD1 is perhaps the D gene, given 5 matching bases. The sequenced sample was peripheral blood, obtained 28 days after the second AZD1222 dose. The receptor's source is an adult who received the AZD1222 COVID-19 vaccine. The CDR3 protein sequence reads: CASTSSPGGIGNTEAFF. The DNA sequence follows: TGTGCCAGCACCTCAAGCCCGGGGGGGATCGGGAACACTGAAGCTTTCTTT.